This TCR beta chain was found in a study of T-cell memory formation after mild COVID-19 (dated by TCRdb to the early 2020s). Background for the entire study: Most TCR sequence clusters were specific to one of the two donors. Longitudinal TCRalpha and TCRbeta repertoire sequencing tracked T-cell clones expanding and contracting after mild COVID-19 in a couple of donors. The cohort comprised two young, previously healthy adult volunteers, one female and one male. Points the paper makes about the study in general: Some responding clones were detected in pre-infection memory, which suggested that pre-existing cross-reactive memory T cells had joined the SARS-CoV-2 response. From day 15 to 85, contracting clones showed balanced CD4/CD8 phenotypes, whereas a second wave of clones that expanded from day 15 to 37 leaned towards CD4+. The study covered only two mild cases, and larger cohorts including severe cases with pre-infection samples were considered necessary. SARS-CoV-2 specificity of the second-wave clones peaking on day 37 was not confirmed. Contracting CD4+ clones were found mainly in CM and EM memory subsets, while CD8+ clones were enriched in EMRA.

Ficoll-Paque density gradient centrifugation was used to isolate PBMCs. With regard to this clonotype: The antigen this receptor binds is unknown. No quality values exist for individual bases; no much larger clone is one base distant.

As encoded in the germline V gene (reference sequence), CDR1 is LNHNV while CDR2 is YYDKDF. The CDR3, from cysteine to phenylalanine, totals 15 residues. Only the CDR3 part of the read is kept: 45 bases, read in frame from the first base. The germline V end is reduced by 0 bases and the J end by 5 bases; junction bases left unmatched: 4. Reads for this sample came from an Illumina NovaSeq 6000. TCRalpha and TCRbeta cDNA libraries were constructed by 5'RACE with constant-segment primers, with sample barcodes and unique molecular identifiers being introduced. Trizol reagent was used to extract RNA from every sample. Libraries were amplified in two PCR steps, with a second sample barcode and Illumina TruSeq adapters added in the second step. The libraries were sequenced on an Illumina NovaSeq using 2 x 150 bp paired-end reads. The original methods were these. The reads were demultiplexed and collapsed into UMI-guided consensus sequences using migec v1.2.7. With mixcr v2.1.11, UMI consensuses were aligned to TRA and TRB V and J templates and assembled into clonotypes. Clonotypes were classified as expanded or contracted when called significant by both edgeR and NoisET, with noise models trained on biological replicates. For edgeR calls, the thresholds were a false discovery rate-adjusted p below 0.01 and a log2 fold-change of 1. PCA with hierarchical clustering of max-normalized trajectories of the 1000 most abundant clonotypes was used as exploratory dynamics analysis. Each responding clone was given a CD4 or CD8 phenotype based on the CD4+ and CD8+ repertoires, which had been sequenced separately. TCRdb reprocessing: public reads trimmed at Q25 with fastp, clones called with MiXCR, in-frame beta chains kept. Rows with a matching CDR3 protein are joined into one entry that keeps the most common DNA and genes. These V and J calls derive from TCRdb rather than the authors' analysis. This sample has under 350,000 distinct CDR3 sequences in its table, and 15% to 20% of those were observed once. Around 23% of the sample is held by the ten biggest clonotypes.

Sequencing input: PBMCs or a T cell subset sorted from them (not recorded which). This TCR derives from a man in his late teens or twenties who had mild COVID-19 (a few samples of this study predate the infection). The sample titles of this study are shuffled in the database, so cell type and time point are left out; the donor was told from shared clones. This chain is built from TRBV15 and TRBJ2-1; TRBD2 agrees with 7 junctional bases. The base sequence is TGTGCCACCAGCAGAGATGGGGGGGGGAACAATGAGCAGTTCTTC. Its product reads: CATSRDGGGNNEQFF.